This T cell receptor (beta chain) was captured in a study of OX40 agonist ivuxolimab in advanced cancers. About the research overall: It was ivuxolimab, an agonistic anti-OX40 (CD134) antibody, that patients were treated with. Dose-escalation patients were diagnosed with hepatocellular carcinoma, melanoma, renal cell cancer or head and neck cancer. One patient with hepatocellular carcinoma and two with cutaneous melanoma, three in all, had partial responses.

The study, taken as a whole, reports: Which antigen the expanded peripheral T cells recognized is unknown.

The protocol was immunoSEQ multiplex PCR, while the TCRdb copy is restricted to in-frame clones and leaves out a portion. The top ten clones hold around 0.19% of a sample with around 80,000 clones, roughly 90% of them seen once. Germline V CDR1 and CDR2: SGHVS, FQNEAQ. The CDR3 length is 13 residues. Trimming took 4 bases from V and 7 from J, leaving 13 bases between them. Points on this clone: The target antigen is unknown.

Sample: CD4+ or CD8+ T cells sorted from blood, taken in a trial of the OX40 agonist ivuxolimab. V is TRBV7-8 and J is TRBJ1-1; D gene uncertain. The sequence was obtained from an adult with an advanced solid tumor such as melanoma, head and neck, liver or kidney cancer. CDR3 protein: CASSSDTRGEAFF. In DNA, the CDR3 is TGTGCCAGCAGCTCTGACACCCGGGGTGAAGCTTTCTTT. Filled out from reference TRBV7-8 and TRBJ1-1, the complete variable domain reads GAGVSQSPRYKVAKRGQDVALRCDPISGHVSLFWYQQALGQGPEFLTYFQNEAQLDKSGLPSDRFFAERPEGSVSTLKIQRTQQEDSAVYLCASSSDTRGEAFFGQGTRLTVV.